A single sample gave rise to the 8 T cell receptor beta chains below, sequenced in a study of response to subunit inactivated influenza vaccine. TCRdb redid the calling of the RT-PCR reads with MiXCR, one entry per CDR3 protein. Found here are 150,000 or so distinct CDR3 sequences, around 10% of them singletons; the top ten hold 35% to 40%. The sample here was CD8+ T cells sorted from PBMCs, taken approximately 25 months after vaccination. All receptors come from a man aged 45 to 70 who received an inactivated influenza vaccine.

The chain has TRBV6-1 and TRBJ2-1, with a tentative D call TRBD1 (6 bases). In germline, CDR1 is MNHNS, CDR2 SASEGT. V dropped 5 bases and J dropped 0 bases, with 14 bases sitting between them. The CDR3 has 16 residues. The CDR3 DNA follows: TGTGCCAGCAGTCCCTACGGACAGAACTCCTACAATGAGCAGTTCTTC. Its translation: CASSPYGQNSYNEQFF.

This clonotype was detected only a few times. The gene calls are TRBV11-2 and TRBJ1-2; 7 nucleotides agree with TRBD1. Germline V gene lookup returns CDR1 SGHAT and CDR2 FQNNGV. This CDR3 has 15 residues. V gave up 5 bases and J gave up 7 bases; unmatched junction bases: 13. The CDR3 sequence is CASSLTGEDGVGYTF. CDR3 nucleotide sequence: TGTGCCAGCAGCCTCACAGGGGAGGATGGTGTTGGCTACACCTTC. Supplemented by reference TRBV11-2 and TRBJ1-2, the full variable domain reads EAGVAQSPRYKIIEKRQSVAFWCNPISGHATLYWYQQILGQGPKLLIQFQNNGVVDDSQLPKDRFSAERLKGVDSTLKIQPAKLEDSAVYLCASSLTGEDGVGYTFGSGTRLTVV.

The V gene is TRBV24-1, the J gene TRBJ1-1, with 10 bases aligning to TRBD1. The CDR3 totals 14 residues. The germline gives CDR1 KGHDR, CDR2 SFDVKD. Germline trimming cut 6 bases from V and 5 bases from J; bases unmatched to any gene: 5. The CDR3: CATSPGQGLTEAFF. CDR3 coding DNA: TGTGCCACCAGTCCGGGACAGGGGCTAACTGAAGCTTTCTTT.

This clonotype was detected only a few times. This chain joins TRBV12-3 or TRBV12-4 and TRBJ2-1; TRBD2 is a possible D gene (5 bases). The CDR3 totals 14 residues. V was trimmed by 4 bases and J by 8 bases, leaving 15 bases between them. The CDR3 nucleotides read TGTGCCAGCAGTTCTCCGGCCTTCGGGGATGAGCAGTTCTTC. It translates to CASSSPAFGDEQFF.

This clonotype was found a few times. The chain employs TRBV20-1 and TRBJ2-7, with a tentative D call TRBD2 (6 bases). The germline CDR1 and CDR2 sequences are DFQATT and SNEGSKA (reference sequence). The V end lost 0 bases, the J end lost 3 bases, and 12 bases lay between the germline ends. The length of the CDR3 is 14 residues. In DNA, the CDR3 is TGCAGTGCTAGAGATCGTGGAGGGATCTACGAGCAGTACTTC. This gives the protein CSARDRGGIYEQYF.

The table lists this clonotype with many counts. The rearrangement links TRBV7-8 to TRBJ2-1, with 12 bases fitting TRBD1. CDR3 length equals 14 residues. V was clipped by 8 bases and J by 5 bases; unmatched bases: 4. CDR1 SGHVS and CDR2 FQNEAQ come from the germline V gene. CDR3 loop: CASGTGGFNNEQFF. In nucleotides, the CDR3 is TGTGCCAGCGGGACAGGGGGCTTTAACAATGAGCAGTTCTTC. Full variable domain (rest looked up from reference TRBV7-8 and TRBJ2-1): GAGVSQSPRYKVAKRGQDVALRCDPISGHVSLFWYQQALGQGPEFLTYFQNEAQLDKSGLPSDRFFAERPEGSVSTLKIQRTQQEDSAVYLCASGTGGFNNEQFFGPGTRLTVL.

Only a few counts were recorded for this clonotype. The chain employs TRBV11-2 and TRBJ2-5, with 7 bases lining up with TRBD2. V shed 1 base, J shed 5 bases, and the junction held 7 bases outside the gene matches. Germline CDR1 is SGHAT and CDR2 is FQNNGV. This CDR3 contains 15 residues. In DNA, the CDR3 is TGTGCCAGCAGCTTAGCTCTGGGAGGGATGGAGACCCAGTACTTC. Protein sequence: CASSLALGGMETQYF.

This chain uses TRBV4-2 with TRBJ1-3, with 8 bases matching TRBD1. Germline assignment: CDR1 LGHNA and CDR2 YNFKEQ. V lost 0 bases, J lost 5 bases, and 9 bases stayed unmatched. This CDR3 contains 17 residues. DNA of the CDR3: TGTGCCAGCAGCCAAGAGCCCGGGACAGGTGTAAGAAACACCATATATTTT. Residues: CASSQEPGTGVRNTIYF.